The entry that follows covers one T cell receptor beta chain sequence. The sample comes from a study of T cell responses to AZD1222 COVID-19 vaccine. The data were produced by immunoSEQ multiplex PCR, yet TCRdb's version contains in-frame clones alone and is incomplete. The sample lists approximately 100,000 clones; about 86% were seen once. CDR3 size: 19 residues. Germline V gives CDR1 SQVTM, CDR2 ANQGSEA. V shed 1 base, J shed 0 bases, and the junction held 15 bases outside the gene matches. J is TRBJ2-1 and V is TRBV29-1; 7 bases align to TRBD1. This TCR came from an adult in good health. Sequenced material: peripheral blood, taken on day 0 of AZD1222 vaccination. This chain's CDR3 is CSVEGFRGRGIPSYNEQFF. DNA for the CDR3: TGCAGCGTTGAAGGGTTCAGGGGGAGAGGGATCCCCTCCTACAATGAGCAGTTCTTC.